The 17 T cell receptor beta chains below all came from one sample that was sequenced in a study of blood T cell repertoires in COVID-19. The data were produced by immunoSEQ multiplex PCR, yet TCRdb's version contains in-frame clones alone and is incomplete. The repertoire holds some 390,000 clones, around 92% seen once, with about 1.8% in the top ten. The specimen was PBMCs or T cells enriched from blood (not recorded which). These receptor sequences come from a woman in her twenties or thirties who had recovered from COVID-19.

The chain joins TRBV11-2 to TRBJ1-3; D call uncertain. The V gene lost 5 bases and the J gene lost 7 bases, with 15 bases spanning the gap. Germline CDR1 SGHAT, CDR2 FQNNGV. CDR3 length: 14 amino acids. The DNA of the CDR3 is TGTGCCAGCAGCCTCCTCTCCTCCCCGAACACCATATATTTT. Its translation: CASSLLSSPNTIYF.

The chain is built from TRBV30 and TRBJ2-7, with 8 positions matching TRBD1. The CDR3 extends over 13 amino acids. V gave up 5 bases and J gave up 7 bases; unmatched junction bases: 10. CDR1 and CDR2 (germline): GTSNPN, SVGIG (reference sequence). The CDR3: CAWRTGGGGEQYF. As DNA, the CDR3 is TGTGCCTGGCGAACAGGGGGTGGAGGGGAGCAGTACTTC.

This chain joins TRBV10-1 and TRBJ1-4, with 12 positions matching TRBD1. This CDR3 contains 18 residues. V lost 7 bases to trimming and J lost 9 bases; unmatched junction nucleotides: 18. Germline lookup yields CDR1 WNHNN and CDR2 SYGVQD (reference sequence). CDR3 nucleotide sequence: TGCGCCAGCACTCAAGGGGGGACAGGGGGCCCCACCGGCCAAAAACTGTTTTTT. This gives the protein CASTQGGTGGPTGQKLFF.

The sample holds one count of this clone. The chain combines TRBV11-3 with TRBJ2-7, with D unresolved. The length of the CDR3 is 12 residues. Germline-derived CDR1 and CDR2 are SGHNT and YENEEA. V dropped 11 bases and J dropped 1 base, with 12 bases sitting between them. The CDR3 sequence: CARLVGSYEQYF. Here the CDR3 DNA reads TGTGCCCGTCTGGTCGGGTCCTACGAGCAGTACTTC.

This clone was counted once. V gene TRBV1 combines with J gene TRBJ2-2; TRBD2 reflects the table's D call only, with no check against the DNA. TRBV1 is given as a pseudogene. CDR3 length: 19 amino acids. The CDR3 region is CTSSPGERIRDQPSGELFF. The CDR3 nucleotides are TGCACCAGCAGCCCCGGGGAGCGAATACGGGATCAACCCTCCGGGGAGCTGTTTTTT.

At least ten counts were recorded for this clone. The chain couples TRBV11-3 to TRBJ2-2; 12 bases match TRBD2. V shed 4 bases and J 7 bases; nucleotides not matched to a gene: 7. The germline V gene has CDR1 SGHNT and CDR2 YENEEA. The CDR3 sequence is 16 residues long. CDR3 sequence: CASSSTGLAGYGELFF. In DNA, the CDR3 is TGTGCCAGCAGCTCGACTGGACTAGCGGGATACGGGGAGCTGTTTTTT.

The gene calls are TRBV7-9 and TRBJ2-2; D possibly corresponds to TRBD2 (5 bases). The CDR3 has 13 amino acids. CDR1 SEHNR and CDR2 FQNEAQ come from the germline V gene (reference sequence). Trimming took off 3 bases at V and 6 bases at J, with 8 bases between the two ends. In nucleotides, the CDR3 is TGTGCCAGCAGCTTCATAGCGTCCGGGGAGCTGTTTTTT. Translating gives CASSFIASGELFF.

The rearrangement links TRBV5-1 to TRBJ1-3; D not certain. Trimming removed 0 bases at V and 0 bases at J, with 10 bases between. This CDR3 has 16 amino acids. Germline values: CDR1 SGHRS, CDR2 YFSETQ. Written as DNA, the CDR3 is TGCGCCAGCAGCTTGGATGGCGGCTACTCTGGAAACACCATATATTTT. Amino acids: CASSLDGGYSGNTIYF.

In its sample, this clone was seen once. In DNA, the CDR3 is TGTGCCATCAGCCGGACAGAGACTATAGGCACTGAAGCTTTCTTT. Its protein product is CAISRTETIGTEAFF. This chain joins TRBV10-3 and TRBJ1-1; TRBD1 is a possible D gene (6 bases). The length of the CDR3 is 15 residues. V dropped 6 bases and J dropped 4 bases, with 18 bases sitting between them. CDR1 ENHRY and CDR2 SYGVKD come from the germline V gene.

The rearrangement uses TRBV18 and TRBJ2-7, with 7 nucleotides matching TRBD1. With V trimmed by 4 bases and J by 2 bases, 11 bases remained unmatched. Germline-derived CDR1 and CDR2 are KGHSH and LQKENI. The CDR3 has 16 amino acids. The CDR3 is CASSLGTADTPYEQYF. CDR3 in DNA: TGTGCCAGCTCACTTGGGACAGCCGATACCCCCTACGAGCAGTACTTC. Filled out from reference TRBV18 and TRBJ2-7, the complete variable domain reads NAGVMQNPRHLVRRRGQEARLRCSPMKGHSHVYWYRQLPEEGLKFMVYLQKENIIDESGMPKERFSAEFPKEGPSILRIQQVVRGDSAAYFCASSLGTADTPYEQYFGPGTRLTVT.

V and J are TRBV28 and TRBJ2-7, with TRBD2 matching 10 bases. Germline lookup yields CDR1 MDHEN and CDR2 SYDVKM. CDR3 size: 17 residues. Germline trimming cut 2 bases from V and 3 bases from J; bases unmatched to any gene: 10. In DNA form, the CDR3 reads TGTGCCAGCAGTTTAATCGCTTTGGCTAGCGGGAGCTACGAGCAGTACTTC. Translation gives CASSLIALASGSYEQYF.

V is TRBV6-5 and J is TRBJ1-3; TRBD1 matches 7 bases. This CDR3 contains 14 residues. The ends lost 6 bases at V and 3 bases at J; junction bases unmatched: 5. Germline loops: CDR1 MNHEY, CDR2 SVGAGI. CDR3 protein: CASRDRAFGNTIYF. The CDR3 DNA is TGTGCCAGCAGAGACAGGGCCTTTGGAAACACCATATATTTT.

This clone was detected a few times. In DNA, the CDR3 is TGTGCCAGCAGCCGGACCCAGGGTTACGAGCAGTACTTC. It encodes CASSRTQGYEQYF. This rearrangement joins TRBV3-1 (or the pseudogene TRBV3-2) to TRBJ2-7; tentative D call: TRBD1 (5 bases). Per the germline V gene, CDR1 is LGHDT and CDR2 is YNNKEL (reference sequence). V shed 4 bases and J shed 4 bases, with 11 bases lying between them. The CDR3 has 13 amino acids.

The gene calls are TRBV20-1 and TRBJ2-2, with 7 bases matching TRBD1. CDR1 is DFQATT and CDR2 is SNEGSKA in the germline V gene (reference sequence). Trimming cost V 3 bases and J 7 bases; bases outside gene matches: 8. The CDR3 is made up of 14 amino acids. CDR3 nucleotides: TGCAGTGCTAGTAGGGGGCAGCGTATCGGGGAGCTGTTTTTT. Translating gives CSASRGQRIGELFF.

The chain joins TRBV11-2 to TRBJ1-2; 7 bases are a match to TRBD1. V shed 5 bases and J 4 bases; nucleotides not matched to a gene: 7. CDR1 and CDR2 (germline): SGHAT, FQNNGV. The CDR3 has 14 residues. The chain's CDR3 is CASSRWDRGYGYTF. CDR3 in DNA: TGTGCCAGCAGCAGATGGGACAGAGGCTATGGCTACACCTTC.

The chain recombines TRBV19 with TRBJ1-1; TRBD1 aligns across 8 bases. V shed 5 bases and J 8 bases; nucleotides not matched to a gene: 1. The germline V gene has CDR1 LNHDA and CDR2 SQIVND (reference sequence). This CDR3 comprises 11 residues. CDR3 sequence reads: CASSGDREAFF. For the CDR3, the DNA is TGTGCCAGTAGTGGGGACAGGGAAGCTTTCTTT.

The chain recombines TRBV7-8 with TRBJ1-1; 7 nucleotides line up with TRBD1. Losses at the gene ends were 4 bases for V and 5 bases for J; bases not matched to a gene: 7. The CDR3 has 14 amino acids. Germline loops: CDR1 SGHVS, CDR2 FQNEAQ. CDR3 nucleotide sequence: TGTGCCAGCAGCTCACGAAACAGGGGAACTGAAGCTTTCTTT. This translates into CASSSRNRGTEAFF.